These 19 T cell receptor beta chains came from one sample sequenced in a study of cytomegalovirus exposure and HLA in healthy donors (dated by TCRdb to about 2017). The receptor library was made with the immunoSEQ multiplex PCR assay. For the multiplex PCR, a mixture combining 60 forward primers for TCR Vbeta segments and 13 reverse primers for TCR Jbeta segments was used. As stored in TCRdb, this immuneACCESS dataset retains in-frame rearrangements with V and J assigned. A fraction of the clones does not appear; measured against another copy, unresolved V genes explain less than half of the discrepancy, and the remainder lacks a known reason. In all, the sample holds 110,000 or so clones, and approximately 74% of those were seen once. Of the sample, around 3.9% is held by the ten largest clones. Sequencing was done on a sample of PBMCs. Every receptor here comes from a woman aged 40 to 50 in good health and CMV-seropositive.

The chain joins TRBV29-1 to TRBJ1-1; D unclear. The germline V gene has CDR1 SQVTM and CDR2 ANQGSEA. The length of the CDR3 is 12 residues. The V and J ends lost 1 base and 11 bases respectively, with 14 bases between them. CDR3 in DNA: TGCAGCGTTGAAGGAGGCGTCCTTGAGGCTTTCTTT. Encoded protein: CSVEGGVLEAFF.

The chain carries TRBV6-5 and TRBJ1-6; a weak D match, TRBD1 (6 bases). In germline, CDR1 is MNHEY, CDR2 SVGAGI. The CDR3 is 14 residues long. V was trimmed by 7 bases and J by 12 bases, leaving 19 bases between them. CDR3 bases: TGTGCCAGCATCCGGGACACGGGAGGACAACCCCTCCACTTT. It is translated as CASIRDTGGQPLHF.

This clone was seen a few times. CDR3 DNA: TGTGCCAGCAGTATCAGGGTTGGGAGGGAGACCCAGTACTTC. Residues: CASSIRVGRETQYF. The gene calls are TRBV27 and TRBJ2-5, with a possible D match to TRBD2 (6 bases). Trimming shortened V by 5 bases and J by 5 bases, and 15 bases separated the two germline ends. Per germline, CDR1 MNHEY and CDR2 SMNVEV (reference sequence). CDR3 length: 14 residues.

This clone was seen a few times. CDR3 nucleotide sequence: TGTGCCAGCAGCTTGGGGGGGGATTACAATGAGCAGTTCTTC. It codes for CASSLGGDYNEQFF. This chain joins TRBV5-5 and TRBJ2-1; TRBD2 is a possible D gene (6 bases). Germline V gives CDR1 SGHKS, CDR2 YYEKEE (reference sequence). V was shortened by 0 bases and J by 4 bases, with 8 bases between the two germline ends. The CDR3 sequence is 14 residues long.

The V gene is TRBV5-6, the J gene TRBJ1-5; a possible D gene is TRBD1 (5 bases). This CDR3 is built from 14 residues. V lost 1 base and J 4 bases, leaving 9 bases between the germline ends. Germline V gene lookup returns CDR1 SGHDT and CDR2 YYEEEE. CDR3 protein: CASSLMSGNQPQHF. In nucleotides, the CDR3 is TGTGCCAGCAGCTTGATGTCAGGGAATCAGCCCCAGCATTTT.

The chain combines TRBV2 with TRBJ2-5; 7 nucleotides line up with TRBD2. J gave up 9 bases and V 2 bases, and 9 bases lay outside the gene matches. This CDR3 comprises 14 residues. Per germline, CDR1 SNHLY and CDR2 FYNNEI. The CDR3 DNA reads TGTGCCAGCAGTGAACAGACTAGCCGGGGGGCCCAGTACTTC. Residues: CASSEQTSRGAQYF.

The chain uses TRBV7-4 and TRBJ2-7; 9 bases agree with TRBD2. The CDR3 loop spans 11 amino acids. The germline gives CDR1 SGHVT, CDR2 SQSDAQ. The J segment lost 9 bases and the V segment lost 9 bases, leaving 6 bases of the junction unmatched. CDR3 protein: CARKRGDGQYF. For the CDR3, the DNA is TGTGCCAGAAAGCGGGGGGACGGGCAGTACTTC.

V usage is TRBV19 and J usage is TRBJ2-2, with 13 nucleotides matching TRBD2. The trim removed 4 bases at V and 4 bases at J, leaving 3 bases unmatched. CDR1 LNHDA and CDR2 SQIVND come from the germline V gene (reference sequence). CDR3 length: 16 residues. CDR3 residues: CASSRLAGGGTGELFF. As DNA, the CDR3 is TGTGCCAGTAGTAGACTAGCGGGGGGCGGCACCGGGGAGCTGTTTTTT.

The chain is built from TRBV18 and TRBJ2-7; perhaps TRBD1 as D (6 bases). The CDR3 totals 14 residues. Trimming took off 3 bases at V and 3 bases at J, with 12 bases between the two ends. Germline CDR1 KGHSH, CDR2 LQKENI. As DNA, the CDR3 is TGTGCCAGCTCACCCACAGGGTTCATCTACGAGCAGTACTTC. It translates to CASSPTGFIYEQYF.

The V and J genes are TRBV5-6 and TRBJ2-1; D not resolved. The ends were cut back, 0 bases at V and 2 bases at J, with 15 bases in the middle. Germline CDR1 and CDR2: SGHDT and YYEEEE. The CDR3 has 17 amino acids. The DNA of the CDR3 is TGTGCCAGCAGCTTGGGCCCGGTAGTAGCTCCCTACAATGAGCAGTTCTTC. It specifies CASSLGPVVAPYNEQFF.

The chain is built from TRBV19 and TRBJ1-5; 8 positions match TRBD1. This CDR3 spans 16 amino acids. V lost 4 bases, J lost 4 bases, and 9 bases stayed unmatched. The germline V gene encodes CDR1 LNHDA and CDR2 SQIVND (reference sequence). The CDR3 spells CASSTPIDRGNQPQHF. CDR3 nucleotides: TGTGCCAGTAGTACTCCCATTGACAGGGGTAATCAGCCCCAGCATTTT.

The CDR3 spells CASSQGQGAVADTQYF. CDR3 nucleotides: TGTGCCAGCAGCCAAGGACAGGGGGCGGTGGCAGATACGCAGTATTTT. The chain employs TRBV4-2 and TRBJ2-3; 10 bases line up with TRBD1. This CDR3 region has 16 residues. J gave up 4 bases and V 1 base, and 5 bases lay outside the gene matches. Germline loops: CDR1 LGHNA, CDR2 YNFKEQ.

CDR3 sequence: CASSPRTSGGLTDTQYF. CDR3 sequence (DNA): TGTGCCAGCAGCCCGCGGACTAGCGGGGGCCTCACAGATACGCAGTATTTT. J is TRBJ2-3 and V is TRBV7-9, with 13 bases identical to TRBD2. The CDR3 has 17 residues. Unmatched junction bases numbered 7, after V lost 5 bases and J lost 2 bases. Germline CDR1 reads SEHNR; CDR2 reads FQNEAQ (reference sequence).

The chain employs TRBV5-1 and TRBJ2-1; the match to TRBD2 covers 13 bases. The CDR3 is 15 amino acids. V shed 7 bases and J 5 bases; nucleotides not matched to a gene: 6. CDR1 is SGHRS and CDR2 is YFSETQ in the germline V gene. The CDR3 bases are TGCGCCAGCTTACCGGGACTAGCGGGGAACAATGAGCAGTTCTTC. It codes for CASLPGLAGNNEQFF.

This clone came up a few times. This chain joins TRBV9 and TRBJ2-4; no firm D call. Looked up from germline, CDR1 is SGDLS and CDR2 is YYNGEE. Trimming took 0 bases from V and 9 from J, leaving 13 bases between them. The CDR3 loop spans 14 amino acids. The DNA of the CDR3 is TGTGCCAGCAGCGTAGGAACAGTTCACGGCATTCAGTACTTC. Protein: CASSVGTVHGIQYF.

The chain is built from TRBV6-6 and TRBJ2-5; TRBD1 matches 7 bases. The DNA end is more similar to TRBJ2-7, so the J call may be wrong. Germline V gene data show CDR1 as MNHNY and CDR2 as SVGAGI (reference sequence). CDR3 length equals 12 residues. CDR3 residues: CATTGFSYEQYF. As DNA, the CDR3 is TGTGCCACGACAGGGTTTTCCTACGAGCAGTACTTC.

V gene TRBV19 combines with J gene TRBJ1-2, with D tentatively TRBD1 (6 bases). This CDR3 comprises 15 residues. Between the trimmed V and J ends, which lost 1 base and 2 bases, there was a span of 11 bases. Per the germline V gene, CDR1 is LNHDA and CDR2 is SQIVND (reference sequence). DNA for the CDR3: TGTGCCAGTAGTATAGGGCCCCAGGGGAACTATGGCTACACCTTC. Translating it yields CASSIGPQGNYGYTF.

The V gene is TRBV27, the J gene TRBJ2-7, with D possibly matching TRBD1 (8 bases). Per germline, CDR1 MNHEY and CDR2 SMNVEV (reference sequence). V was shortened by 8 bases and J by 5 bases, with 19 bases between the two germline ends. The CDR3 is 14 residues long. CDR3 sequence reads: CASQGGDRWNEQYF. DNA of the CDR3: TGTGCCAGCCAGGGGGGGGACAGGTGGAACGAGCAGTACTTC.

The CDR3 DNA is TGTGCCAGCAGCTTGAGGGGGAGCACTGAAGCTTTCTTT. Protein: CASSLRGSTEAFF. The chain employs TRBV5-6 and TRBJ1-1, with a tentative D call TRBD1 (6 bases). This CDR3 region has 13 residues. The V gene's germline CDR1 is SGHDT and CDR2 YYEEEE. V lost 1 base and J lost 4, with 8 bases in between.